This TCR beta chain emerged from a study of cytomegalovirus exposure and HLA in healthy donors. V lost 1 base to trimming and J lost 1 base; unmatched junction nucleotides: 3. This CDR3 is built from 15 residues. CDR1 is LNHDA, CDR2 SQIVND, per germline (reference sequence). A word on this clone: Its antigen is as yet unknown.

Points from the study as a whole: A later analysis linked 15,000 to 20,000 TCR beta sequences to HLA alleles at 0.05 false discovery rate.

The PCR used 60 Vbeta and 13 Jbeta primers. Using immunoSEQ multiplex PCR, the repertoire was profiled, and TCRdb retains in-frame clones only, with some absent. The sample holds 65,000 to 100,000 clones, over 75% seen once. Input material: PBMCs. The source of this sequence is a female donor in good health and CMV-seronegative. The J gene is TRBJ2-5, the V gene TRBV19, with 7 bases identical to TRBD2. CDR3 DNA: TGTGCCAGTAGTATAGGGGGGGGAGCCCAAGAGACCCAGTACTTC. This codes for CASSIGGGAQETQYF.